This T cell receptor beta chain was profiled in a study of regulatory T cells in long-lasting Graves disease. The CDR3 consists of 14 residues. The germline V gene encodes CDR1 LNHDA and CDR2 SQIVND (reference sequence). V lost 5 bases to trimming and J lost 6 bases; unmatched junction nucleotides: 7. Time point in this sample: persistent/refractory GD, antithyroid drugs over 5 years with positive TRAb. TCR sequences were obtained from RNA taken from PBMCs. Tubes containing EDTA received around 9.9 milliliters of drawn peripheral blood. Researchers made TCR beta libraries by using iRepertoire HTBI primers and running Arm-PCR on CDR3 regions. From the multiplex PCR reads, TCRdb called clonotypes with MiXCR, one entry per CDR3 protein. The sample shows some 340,000 distinct CDR3 sequences, around 23% of them seen only once.

The specimen was peripheral blood mononuclear cells (PBMCs), collected when the disease was refractory, from a patient treated with antithyroid drugs. The rearrangement links TRBV19 to TRBJ1-2, with 9 bases fitting TRBD1. This TCR was sampled from a woman between 40 and 55 years old with Graves disease. CDR3 sequence (DNA): TGTGCCAGTAGTCTTTGGGGGACAGGGAATGGCTACACCTTC. Amino acid sequence: CASSLWGTGNGYTF.